This T cell receptor (beta chain) is from a study of beta chain features in type 1 diabetes. Regarding the study as a whole: Researchers report that Type 1 diabetes patients had moderately but significantly shorter TCRB CDR3s across all four CD4+ subsets.

Expressed TCRB transcripts were sequenced after all isolated RNA was converted to cDNA. TCRdb's table, derived via immunoSEQ multiplex PCR, lists solely in-frame clones and lacks some. The sample carries 600,000 to 650,000 clones, roughly a sixth recorded once. This clone has a handful of counts. What it binds is not known. This TCR derives from a young man in good health. The specimen was naive CD4+ T cells from blood.

The CDR3 DNA follows: TGTGCCAGCAGGATTGGCCAGGGTCTCTACACCTTC. Residues: CASRIGQGLYTF. The rearrangement links TRBV6-5 to TRBJ1-2; perhaps TRBD1 as D (5 bases). V lost 6 bases, J lost 10 bases, and 15 bases lay in between. The CDR3 contains 12 residues. Germline CDR1 reads MNHEY; CDR2 reads SVGAGI.